This TCR beta chain was profiled in a study of identical twins. CDR1 and CDR2 from the germline V gene are SGHVS and FQNEAQ. This CDR3 is built from 14 residues. On this clonotype itself: Sequence at one end of the junction differs from germline and may be a read error.

Each CDR3 protein is one row after TCRdb ran MiXCR on the 5' RACE reads. The repertoire consists of 550,000 to 700,000 distinct CDR3 sequences, with over 8.5% occurring once and the leading ten covering roughly 3%. In addition, the sample was reused for a study of yellow fever vaccine responses in identical twins.

The sample consisted of PBMCs. This chain links TRBV7-8 with TRBJ2-1; 10 nucleotides line up with TRBD2. The sequence came from a woman under 30 in good health. The CDR3 sequence is CSRTPLAGVNEQFF. The CDR3 DNA is TGCAGTAGAACCCCCCTAGCGGGGGTCAATGAGCAGTTCTTC.